The T cell receptor beta chain described here comes from a study of technical replicates of blood from a few donors. TCRdb keeps only in-frame clones here, not all; method: immunoSEQ multiplex PCR. The table includes tens of thousands of clones, approximately 95% detected once. V lost 4 bases to trimming and J lost 4 bases, with 8 bases between them. CDR3 size: 12 residues. Germline assignment: CDR1 SNHLY and CDR2 FYNNEI. The chain combines TRBV2 with TRBJ2-7; no reliable D call. The origin of this receptor is a human donor in good health. Sequencing input: T cells isolated from PBMCs. CDR3 nucleotides: TGTGCCAGCAGTGGGGCGCTTTACGAGCAGTACTTC. Protein: CASSGALYEQYF.